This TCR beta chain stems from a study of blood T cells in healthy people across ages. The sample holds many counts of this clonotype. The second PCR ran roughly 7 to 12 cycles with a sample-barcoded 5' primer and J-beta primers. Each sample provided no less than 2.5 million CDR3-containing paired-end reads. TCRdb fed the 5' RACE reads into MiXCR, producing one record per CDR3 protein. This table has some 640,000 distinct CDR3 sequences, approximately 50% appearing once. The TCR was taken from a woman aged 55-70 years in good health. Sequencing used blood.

This chain's CDR3 is CASSQEGGGRNYNEQFF. The CDR3, as DNA: TGCGCCAGCAGCCAAGAAGGCGGCGGGAGGAACTACAATGAGCAGTTCTTC. V is TRBV4-1 and J is TRBJ2-1; 8 bases line up with TRBD2. Germline values: CDR1 MGHRA, CDR2 YSYEKL. The length of the CDR3 is 17 residues. Trimming took 0 bases from V and 3 from J; bases not matched to a gene: 7.